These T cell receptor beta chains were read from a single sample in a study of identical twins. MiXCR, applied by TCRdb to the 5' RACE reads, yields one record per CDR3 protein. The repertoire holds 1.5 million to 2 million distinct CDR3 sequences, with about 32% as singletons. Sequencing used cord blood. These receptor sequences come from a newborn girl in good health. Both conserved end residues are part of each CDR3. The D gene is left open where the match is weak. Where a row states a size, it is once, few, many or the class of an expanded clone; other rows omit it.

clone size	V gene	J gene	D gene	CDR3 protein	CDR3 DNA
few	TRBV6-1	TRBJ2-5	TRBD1	CASSENRGKETQYF	TGTGCCAGCAGTGAAAACAGGGGGAAGGAGACCCAGTACTTC
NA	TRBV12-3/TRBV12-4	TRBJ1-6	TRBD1	CASSFLRQGSLHF	TGTGCCAGCAGTTTCCTCCGACAGGGATCCCTCCACTTT
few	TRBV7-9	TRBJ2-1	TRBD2	CASSLTTSGRGIDEQFF	TGTGCCAGCAGCTTGACCACTAGCGGGAGGGGTATCGATGAGCAGTTCTTC
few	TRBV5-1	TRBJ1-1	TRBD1	CASSETGYTEAFF	TGCGCCAGCAGCGAGACAGGGTACACTGAAGCTTTCTTT
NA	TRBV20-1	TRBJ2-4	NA	CSARDGGAAKNIQYF	TGCAGTGCTAGAGATGGGGGGGCGGCCAAAAACATTCAGTACTTC
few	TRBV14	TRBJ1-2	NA	CASSQGWSNYGYTF	TGTGCCAGCAGCCAAGGTTGGAGTAACTATGGCTACACCTTC
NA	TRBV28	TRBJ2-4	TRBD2	CASSFLASGRVAKNIQYF	TGTGCCAGCAGTTTTTTGGCTAGCGGGAGAGTGGCCAAAAACATTCAGTACTTC
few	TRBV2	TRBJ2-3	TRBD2	CASSEGPFRGGRDTQYF	TGTGCCAGCAGTGAAGGGCCTTTCCGCGGGGGTAGAGATACGCAGTATTTT
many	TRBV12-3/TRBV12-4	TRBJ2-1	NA	CASSLGQSSYNEQFF	TGTGCCAGCAGTTTAGGACAAAGCTCCTACAATGAGCAGTTCTTC
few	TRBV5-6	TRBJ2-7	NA	CASGARGASYEQYF	TGTGCCAGCGGCGCAAGGGGGGCCTCCTACGAGCAGTACTTC
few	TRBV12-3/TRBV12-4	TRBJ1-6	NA	CASSLTWTANSPLHF	TGTGCCAGCAGTTTAACCTGGACAGCTAATTCACCCCTCCACTTT
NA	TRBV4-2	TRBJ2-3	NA	CASSQVVQGEDTQYF	TGTGCCAGCAGCCAAGTCGTCCAGGGAGAAGATACGCAGTATTTT
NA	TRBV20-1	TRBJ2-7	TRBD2	CSARTMIAGYYEQYF	TGCAGTGCTAGGACGATGATAGCGGGTTACTACGAGCAGTACTTC
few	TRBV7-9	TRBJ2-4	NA	CASSSLSFDRTDIQYF	TGTGCCAGCAGCTCCCTTTCCTTTGACAGGACGGACATTCAGTACTTC
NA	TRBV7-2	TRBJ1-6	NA	CASSLSSTSYNSPLHF	TGTGCCAGCAGCTTATCGTCCACCTCCTATAATTCACCCCTCCACTTT
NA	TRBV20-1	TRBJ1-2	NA	CSAPPWQARGYGYTF	TGCAGTGCCCCCCCCTGGCAGGCCAGAGGCTATGGCTACACCTTC
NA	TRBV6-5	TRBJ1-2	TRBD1	CASSYLDRFSEGYTF	TGTGCCAGCAGCTACCTGGACAGGTTTTCTGAGGGCTACACCTTC
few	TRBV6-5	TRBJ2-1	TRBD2	CASSSPGGYNEQFF	TGTGCCAGCAGTTCCCCGGGGGGCTACAATGAGCAGTTCTTC
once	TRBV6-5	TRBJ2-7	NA	CAACYYEQYF	TGTGCCGCCTGCTACTACGAGCAGTACTTC
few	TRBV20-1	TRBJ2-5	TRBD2	CSAPTPSGSKETQYF	TGCAGTGCGCCGACCCCTAGCGGGAGTAAGGAGACCCAGTACTTC
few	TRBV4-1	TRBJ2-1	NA	CASSQDLGQRFF	TGCGCCAGCAGCCAAGATCTGGGCCAACGGTTCTTC
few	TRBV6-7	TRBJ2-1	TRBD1	CASSYIPWDRVPNEQFF	TGTGCCAGCAGTTACATTCCTTGGGACAGGGTCCCCAATGAGCAGTTCTTC
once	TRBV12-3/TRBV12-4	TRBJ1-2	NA	CASSLRSLMGVDGYTF	TGTGCCAGCAGTCTACGGTCCCTCATGGGGGTAGATGGCTACACCTTC
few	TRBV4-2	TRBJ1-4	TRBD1	CASSQDGQGAEKLFF	TGTGCCAGCAGCCAAGATGGACAGGGGGCTGAAAAACTGTTTTTT
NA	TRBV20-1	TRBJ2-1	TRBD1	CSPRQGSSYNEQFF	TGCAGTCCTCGACAGGGAAGCTCCTACAATGAGCAGTTCTTC
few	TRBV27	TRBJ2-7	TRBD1	CASSSLTGTAYYEQYF	TGTGCCAGCAGTTCCCTTACCGGGACAGCTTACTACGAGCAGTACTTC
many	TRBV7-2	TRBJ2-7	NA	CASSLGGISYEQYF	TGTGCCAGCAGTTTAGGCGGAATCTCCTACGAGCAGTACTTC
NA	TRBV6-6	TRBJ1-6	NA	CASSYFGSSYSSPLHF	TGTGCCAGCAGTTACTTCGGGAGCTCCTATAGTTCACCCCTCCACTTT
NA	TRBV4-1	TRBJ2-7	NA	CASKIRSSVPYEQYF	TGCGCCAGCAAAATTCGGTCTAGCGTCCCCTACGAGCAGTACTTC
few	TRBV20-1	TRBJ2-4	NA	CSSREVRLRNIQYF	TGCAGTTCTAGAGAGGTCCGACTCCGGAACATTCAGTACTTC
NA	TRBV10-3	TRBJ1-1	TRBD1	CAISPGTGNTEAFF	TGTGCCATCAGCCCCGGGACAGGGAACACTGAAGCTTTCTTT
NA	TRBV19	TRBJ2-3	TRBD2	CASSLGGSTQYF	TGTGCCAGTAGCCTGGGGGGGAGTACGCAGTATTTT
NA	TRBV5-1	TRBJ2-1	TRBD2	CASNPTGTSGWSSYNEQFF	TGCGCCAGCAACCCAACCGGGACTAGCGGATGGAGCTCCTACAATGAGCAGTTCTTC
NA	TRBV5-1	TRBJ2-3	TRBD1	CASGDRGLRDTQYF	TGCGCCAGCGGGGACAGGGGGCTTAGAGATACGCAGTATTTT
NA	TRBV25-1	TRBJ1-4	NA	CASSEYSGGSEKPFF	TGTGCCAGCAGTGAATATTCTGGGGGTTCTGAAAAACCGTTTTTT
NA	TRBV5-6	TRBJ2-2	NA	CASSLFREQVTGELFF	TGTGCCAGCAGCTTGTTTCGGGAGCAGGTTACCGGGGAGCTGTTTTTT
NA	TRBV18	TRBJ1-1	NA	CASSPTRHEAFF	TGTGCCAGCTCACCTACAAGGCATGAAGCTTTCTTT
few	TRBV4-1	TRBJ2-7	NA	CASSQMTASYEQYF	TGCGCCAGCAGCCAAATGACTGCCTCCTACGAGCAGTACTTC
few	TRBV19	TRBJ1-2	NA	CASSWELGGYTF	TGTGCCAGTAGTTGGGAGTTAGGTGGCTACACCTTC
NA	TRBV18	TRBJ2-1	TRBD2	CASSPESGLGHEQFF	TGTGCCAGCTCACCGGAATCGGGACTAGGCCATGAGCAGTTCTTC
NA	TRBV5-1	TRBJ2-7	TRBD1	CASRSTGMVYEQYF	TGCGCCAGCAGATCGACAGGGATGGTTTACGAGCAGTACTTC
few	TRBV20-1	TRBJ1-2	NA	CSAIGDIYGYTF	TGCAGTGCTATTGGAGATATCTATGGCTACACCTTC
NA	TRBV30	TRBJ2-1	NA	CAWSVGWGYYNEQFF	TGTGCCTGGAGTGTTGGGTGGGGTTACTACAATGAGCAGTTCTTC
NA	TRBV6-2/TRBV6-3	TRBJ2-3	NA	CASSYSKARVRSTDTQYF	TGTGCCAGCAGTTACTCGAAAGCCAGGGTAAGGAGCACAGATACGCAGTATTTT
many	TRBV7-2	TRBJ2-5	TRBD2	CASSLNSGKETQYF	TGTGCCAGCAGCTTAAATAGCGGGAAAGAGACCCAGTACTTC
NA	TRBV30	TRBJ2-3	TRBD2	CAWSRGLAGGPDTQYF	TGTGCCTGGAGCCGAGGACTAGCGGGGGGTCCAGATACGCAGTATTTT
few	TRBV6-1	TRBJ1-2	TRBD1	CASRTGAAGYTF	TGTGCCAGCAGAACAGGGGCGGCCGGCTACACCTTC
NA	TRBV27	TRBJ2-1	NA	CASSLGASLGQFF	TGTGCCAGCAGTTTGGGGGCTAGTTTGGGGCAGTTCTTC
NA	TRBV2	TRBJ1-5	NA	CASRISRDFEDGGNQPQHF	TGTGCCAGCAGAATTAGCCGGGACTTCGAGGATGGGGGCAATCAGCCCCAGCATTTT
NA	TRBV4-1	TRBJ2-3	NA	CASSQGGVLTDTQYF	TGCGCCAGCAGCCAAGGAGGTGTTCTCACAGATACGCAGTATTTT
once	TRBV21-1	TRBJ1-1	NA	CASSKVPGQPPSTEAFF	TGTGCCAGCAGCAAAGTCCCAGGTCAGCCCCCTAGCACTGAAGCTTTCTTT
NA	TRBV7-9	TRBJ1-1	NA	CASSPNRQPNTEAFF	TGTGCCAGCAGCCCGAATCGACAGCCGAACACTGAAGCTTTCTTT
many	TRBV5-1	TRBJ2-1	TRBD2	CASSLLGLGRNEQFF	TGCGCCAGCAGCTTGTTAGGACTAGGAAGGAATGAGCAGTTCTTC
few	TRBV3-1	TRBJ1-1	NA	CASSQVGPEAALNTEAFF	TGTGCCAGCAGCCAGGTTGGCCCAGAAGCAGCTTTGAACACTGAAGCTTTCTTT
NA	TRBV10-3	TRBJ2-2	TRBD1	CAISESGQELTGELFF	TGTGCCATCAGTGAGTCGGGACAGGAGCTCACCGGGGAGCTGTTTTTT
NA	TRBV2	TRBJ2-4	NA	CASSPSPVAKNIQYF	TGTGCCAGCAGCCCGAGTCCCGTAGCCAAAAACATTCAGTACTTC
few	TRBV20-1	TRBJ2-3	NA	CSARDWPGADTQYF	TGCAGTGCTAGAGATTGGCCGGGGGCAGATACGCAGTATTTT
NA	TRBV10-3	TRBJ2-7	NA	CAIKGGPYNEQYF	TGTGCCATCAAGGGGGGGCCCTACAATGAGCAGTACTTC
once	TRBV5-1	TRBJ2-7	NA	CASSFTRRGYEQYF	TGCGCCAGCAGTTTTACTAGACGGGGCTACGAGCAGTACTTC
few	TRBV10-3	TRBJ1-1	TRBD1	CAISGQGAQGTEAFF	TGTGCCATCAGTGGACAGGGGGCGCAGGGCACTGAAGCTTTCTTT